These 16 T cell receptor beta chains were sequenced from one sample in a study of memory CD4+ T cells and cytomegalovirus serostatus. The sort gate was single viable CD3+CD4+CD8-CD45RO+ cells for memory CD4+ T cells. Data came from immunoSEQ multiplex PCR; TCRdb stores just in-frame clones and leaves some out. This table holds tens of thousands of clones, 70% to 85% found once. What was sequenced was memory CD4+ T cells from blood. Every receptor here comes from an adult in good health and CMV-seronegative.

The sample holds one count of this clone. The chain employs TRBV6-4 and TRBJ1-1; D remains unclear. The CDR3 covers 13 residues. Trimming removed 4 bases at V and 1 base at J, with 7 bases between. Germline V gene data show CDR1 as MRHNA and CDR2 as SNTAGT. CDR3 bases: TGTGCCAGCAGTGTGGAGCCGAACACTGAAGCTTTCTTT. Translation: CASSVEPNTEAFF.

The chain employs TRBV6-5 and TRBJ2-7, with TRBD2 identical over 7 bases. Germline loops: CDR1 MNHEY, CDR2 SVGAGI. The CDR3 consists of 16 residues. The ends lost 1 base at V and 4 bases at J; junction bases unmatched: 10. CDR3 residues: CASSYFRAGVLYEQYF. CDR3 nucleotides: TGTGCCAGCAGTTACTTTCGGGCGGGAGTTCTATACGAGCAGTACTTC.

CDR3: CASSHGDDEQFF. As DNA, the CDR3 is TGTGCCAGCAGTCACGGGGACGATGAGCAGTTCTTC. V is TRBV28 and J is TRBJ2-1, with D possibly called TRBD1 or TRBD2 (5 bases each). The V end lost 5 bases, the J end lost 8 bases, and 10 bases lay between the germline ends. The CDR3 has 12 residues. Looked up from germline, CDR1 is MDHEN and CDR2 is SYDVKM.

The J gene is TRBJ1-1, the V gene TRBV30; D unresolved. Germline V gene lookup returns CDR1 GTSNPN and CDR2 SVGIG (reference sequence). V lost 4 bases to trimming and J lost 2 bases, with 5 bases between them. This CDR3 is 11 amino acids long. The CDR3 spells CAWKPNTEAFF. In DNA, the CDR3 is TGTGCCTGGAAGCCTAACACTGAAGCTTTCTTT. Full variable domain (remainder filled in from reference TRBV30 and TRBJ1-1): SQTIHQWPATLVQPVGSPLSLECTVEGTSNPNLYWYRQAAGRGLQLLFYSVGIGQISSEVPQNLSASRPQDRQFILSSKKLLLSDSGFYLCAWKPNTEAFFGQGTRLTVV.

V usage is TRBV7-6 and J usage is TRBJ2-5; possibly TRBD2 for D (6 bases). Germline CDR1 is SGHVS and CDR2 is FNYEAQ. CDR3 length: 12 amino acids. The V and J ends lost 5 bases and 5 bases respectively, with 9 bases between them. CDR3 amino acids: CASSGSGETQYF. The CDR3 DNA sequence: TGTGCCAGCAGCGGAAGCGGGGAGACCCAGTACTTC. Using reference TRBV7-6 and TRBJ2-5 for the parts outside the CDR3, the full variable domain is GAGVSQSPRYKVTKRGQDVALRCDPISGHVSLYWYRQALGQGPEFLTYFNYEAQQDKSGLPNDRFSAERPEGSISTLTIQRTEQRDSAMYRCASSGSGETQYFGPGTRLLVL.

This clone has only a few counts. The V gene is TRBV29-1, the J gene TRBJ1-1; D not certain. The CDR3 runs to 14 residues. The germline V gene encodes CDR1 SQVTM and CDR2 ANQGSEA. V gave up 1 base and J gave up 7 bases, with 16 bases separating them. CDR3 DNA: TGCAGCGTTGAAGTGTCCCGGGGAGGACGTGAAGCTTTCTTT. Its protein is CSVEVSRGGREAFF.

The chain links TRBV10-3 to TRBJ2-5, with D unclear. Germline-derived CDR1 and CDR2 are ENHRY and SYGVKD. Deletions cut 4 bases from V and 5 bases from J, with 14 bases between. This CDR3 region has 14 residues. The CDR3 DNA reads TGTGCCATCAGTGCAGCCGACGGCCCGGAGACCCAGTACTTC. Protein sequence: CAISAADGPETQYF.

This rearrangement joins TRBV28 to TRBJ2-2; D is unresolved. V dropped 3 bases and J dropped 2 bases, with 10 bases sitting between them. Germline lookup yields CDR1 MDHEN and CDR2 SYDVKM. This CDR3 is built from 15 residues. The CDR3 is CASSFGSRNTGELFF. CDR3 nucleotides: TGTGCCAGCAGTTTCGGAAGCAGAAACACCGGGGAGCTGTTTTTT.

The chain's CDR3 is CASSNRWRGNTIYF. CDR3 in DNA: TGTGCCAGCAGTAACCGATGGAGGGGAAACACCATATATTTT. This chain joins TRBV28 and TRBJ1-3; D is uncertain. Germline V lookup: CDR1 MDHEN, CDR2 SYDVKM. V shed 5 bases and J shed 4 bases, with 12 bases lying between them. This CDR3 spans 14 amino acids.

This clone was found a few times. The rearrangement links TRBV2 to TRBJ2-4; D ambiguous. Germline-derived CDR1 and CDR2 are SNHLY and FYNNEI. Between the trimmed V and J ends, which lost 7 bases and 4 bases, there was a span of 11 bases. The CDR3 runs to 13 residues. This CDR3 reads CASTEPAKNIQYF. CDR3 sequence (DNA): TGTGCCAGCACCGAGCCAGCAAAAAACATTCAGTACTTC.

The chain recombines TRBV7-2 with TRBJ2-1, with 10 bases lining up with TRBD2. The trim removed 10 bases at V and 2 bases at J, leaving 11 bases unmatched. The germline V gene has CDR1 SGHTA and CDR2 FQGNSA. The CDR3 totals 16 residues. The CDR3 DNA follows: TGTGCCATCAAGTTAAAAAGCGGGGGGGCCTACAATGAGCAGTTCTTC. Its protein product is CAIKLKSGGAYNEQFF. The full variable domain, completed using reference TRBV7-2 and TRBJ2-1, is GAGVSQSPSNKVTEKGKDVELRCDPISGHTALYWYRQSLGQGLEFLIYFQGNSAPDKSGLPSDRFSAERTGGSVSTLTIQRTQQEDSAVYLCAIKLKSGGAYNEQFFGPGTRLTVL.

The chain recombines TRBV4-1 with TRBJ2-5, with TRBD2 identical over 9 bases. J gave up 5 bases and V 1 base, and 2 bases lay outside the gene matches. CDR1 and CDR2 (germline): MGHRA, YSYEKL. The CDR3 length is 14 residues. CDR3 sequence reads: CASSQGTSDETQYF. As DNA, the CDR3 is TGCGCCAGCAGCCAAGGGACTAGCGACGAGACCCAGTACTTC.

The gene calls are TRBV7-9 and TRBJ1-2, with TRBD1 matching 12 bases. The CDR3 is 15 amino acids. V lost 5 bases and J lost 8; bases outside the gene matches: 9. Looked up from germline, CDR1 is SEHNR and CDR2 is FQNEAQ (reference sequence). The CDR3 is CASSDSGQGAWGYTF. The CDR3 DNA follows: TGTGCCAGCAGCGACTCGGGACAGGGGGCCTGGGGCTACACCTTC.

This clone was found a few times. The chain employs TRBV6-6 and TRBJ2-3, with TRBD2 matching over 9 bases. With V trimmed by 7 bases and J by 0 bases, 2 bases remained unmatched. CDR1 is MNHNY and CDR2 is SVGAGI in the germline V gene (reference sequence). The CDR3 has 14 amino acids. The CDR3 loop reads CASTREGSTDTQYF. Here the CDR3 DNA reads TGTGCCAGCACGCGGGAGGGCAGCACAGATACGCAGTATTTT.

This sequence joins TRBV28 and TRBJ2-1, with 9 bases fitting TRBD2. Losses at the gene ends were 8 bases for V and 7 bases for J; bases not matched to a gene: 6. CDR3 length: 13 amino acids. The germline V gene encodes CDR1 MDHEN and CDR2 SYDVKM. The CDR3, as DNA: TGTGCCAGCCGAGTTAGCGGGAGTAATGAGCAGTTCTTC. As protein: CASRVSGSNEQFF. The whole variable domain, remainder taken from reference TRBV28 and TRBJ2-1, is DVKVTQSSRYLVKRTGEKVFLECVQDMDHENMFWYRQDPGLGLRLIYFSYDVKMKEKGDIPEGYSVSREKKERFSLILESASTNQTSMYLCASRVSGSNEQFFGPGTRLTVL.

The gene calls are TRBV28 and TRBJ2-1, with no clear D. In germline, CDR1 is MDHEN, CDR2 SYDVKM. CDR3 length: 15 residues. V shed 3 bases and J shed 2 bases, with 11 bases lying between them. Here the CDR3 DNA reads TGTGCCAGCAGTTTCGTCGGACGCACCTACAATGAGCAGTTCTTC. Protein sequence: CASSFVGRTYNEQFF.